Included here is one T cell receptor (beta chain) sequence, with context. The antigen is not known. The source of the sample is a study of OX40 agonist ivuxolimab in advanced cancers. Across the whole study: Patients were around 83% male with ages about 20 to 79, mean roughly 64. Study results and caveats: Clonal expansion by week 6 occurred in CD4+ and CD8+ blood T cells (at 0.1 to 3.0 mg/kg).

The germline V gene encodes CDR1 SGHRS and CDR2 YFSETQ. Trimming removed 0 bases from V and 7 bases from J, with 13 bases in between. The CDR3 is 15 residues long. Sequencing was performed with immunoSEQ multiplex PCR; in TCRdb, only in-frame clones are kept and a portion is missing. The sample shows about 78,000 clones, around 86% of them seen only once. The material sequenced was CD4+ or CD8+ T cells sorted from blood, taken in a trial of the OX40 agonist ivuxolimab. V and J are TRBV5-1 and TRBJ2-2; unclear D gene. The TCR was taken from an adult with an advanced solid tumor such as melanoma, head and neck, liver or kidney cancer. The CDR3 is CASSLGQTARGELFF. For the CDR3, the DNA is TGCGCCAGCAGCTTGGGGCAAACGGCACGCGGGGAGCTGTTTTTT.